This is a list of T cell receptor beta chains from one sample in a study of breast tumors, draining lymph nodes, adjacent tissues. TCRdb reprocessed the multiplex PCR reads with MiXCR, giving one entry per CDR3 protein. The sample records some 120,000 distinct CDR3 sequences, about 20% being singletons. Sequenced material: axillary lymph node tissue. Every receptor here comes from a female donor with breast cancer. Some clones in this sample may be carry-over from other donors' samples. Each CDR3 is given with its conserved first and last residue. Each record gives: J gene, clone size, D gene, CDR3 length, V gene, CDR3 protein, CDR3 DNA. A D gene is named only where the DNA matches it firmly. Size tells how often a clone was seen (once, few, many) or the class of an expanded clone, and some rows leave it out.

>TRBJ2-3|many|TRBD2|14|TRBV20-1
CSAPPRTSGNTQYF
TGCAGTGCTCCACCACGGACTAGCGGTAATACGCAGTATTTT
>TRBJ1-6|many|TRBD1|16|TRBV2
CASSESVRQGDSPLHF
TGTGCCAGCAGTGAATCAGTAAGACAGGGGGATTCACCCCTCCACTTT
>TRBJ2-7|many|-|12|TRBV20-1
CSAPDDSYEQYF
TGCAGTGCCCCCGACGATTCCTACGAGCAGTACTTC
>TRBJ2-7|many|-|14|TRBV2
CASSVRLSALEQYF
TGTGCCAGCAGTGTACGGCTCTCTGCCCTCGAGCAGTACTTC
>TRBJ2-1|many|TRBD2|15|TRBV7-2
CASSRIGTSGYEQFF
TGTGCCAGCAGCCGAATAGGGACTAGCGGGTATGAGCAGTTCTTC
>TRBJ1-5|-|-|17|TRBV11-2
CASSLGTTNNSNQPQHF
TGTGCCAGCAGCTTAGGTACGACAAATAATAGCAATCAGCCCCAGCATTTT
>TRBJ2-5|-|-|13|TRBV6-1
CAGSGEIWETQYF
TGTGCCGGCAGTGGGGAAATCTGGGAGACCCAGTACTTC
>TRBJ1-2|many|-|14|TRBV30
CAWSVRGGGYGYTF
TGTGCCTGGAGTGTACGGGGAGGGGGCTATGGCTACACCTTC
>TRBJ2-3|few|TRBD2|16|TRBV5-8
CASSQPGLAGSYTQYF
TGTGCCAGCAGCCAACCCGGACTAGCGGGCTCCTATACGCAGTATTTT
>TRBJ2-3|many|-|13|TRBV10-1
CASTRGPTDTQYF
TGCGCCAGCACTCGGGGACCCACAGATACGCAGTATTTT
>TRBJ1-2|many|TRBD1|14|TRBV7-9
CASSLAYRGYGYTF
TGTGCCAGCAGCTTAGCTTACAGGGGCTATGGCTACACCTTC
>TRBJ2-1|many|-|13|TRBV7-8
CASSSWTSSEQFF
TGTGCCAGCAGCTCTTGGACATCCAGTGAGCAGTTCTTC
>TRBJ2-1|once|-|13|TRBV5-4
CASSLAGLDGQFF
TGTGCCAGCAGCTTGGCAGGGTTAGATGGGCAGTTCTTC
>TRBJ2-1|many|TRBD2|18|TRBV12-3/TRBV12-4
CASSQGLAGGMGYNEQFF
TGTGCCAGCAGCCAGGGACTAGCGGGAGGAATGGGGTACAATGAGCAGTTCTTC
>TRBJ2-5|many|TRBD1|13|TRBV2
CASSSGGWETQYF
TGTGCCAGCAGTTCAGGGGGCTGGGAGACCCAGTACTTC
>TRBJ2-1|-|TRBD2|15|TRBV19
CASSKPNGGNNEQFF
TGTGCCAGTAGTAAACCGAACGGGGGGAACAATGAGCAGTTCTTC
>TRBJ1-5|many|-|15|TRBV6-1
CASKRQALSNQPQHF
TGTGCCAGCAAGAGACAGGCCCTAAGCAATCAGCCCCAGCATTTT
>TRBJ2-2|many|-|15|TRBV7-3
CASSGGGQNTGELFF
TGTGCCAGCAGCGGCGGGGGCCAGAACACCGGGGAGCTGTTTTTT
>TRBJ2-7|many|-|13|TRBV7-8
CASSFGGNHEQYF
TGTGCCAGCAGCTTCGGAGGAAACCACGAGCAGTACTTC
>TRBJ2-5|few|TRBD2|15|TRBV10-3
CAISESLAGKETQYF
TGTGCCATCAGTGAGTCCCTAGCGGGTAAAGAGACCCAGTACTTC
>TRBJ2-1|-|TRBD1|15|TRBV18
CASSPYRGHYNEQFF
TGTGCCAGCTCACCTTACAGGGGGCACTACAATGAGCAGTTCTTC
>TRBJ1-4|-|TRBD1|16|TRBV11-2
CASSLSQGAFREKLFF
TGTGCCAGCAGCTTAAGCCAGGGGGCCTTTAGGGAAAAACTGTTTTTT
>TRBJ2-5|many|-|14|TRBV5-1
CASSDRAEKETQYF
TGCGCCAGCAGCGACAGAGCAGAGAAGGAGACCCAGTACTTC
>TRBJ1-4|many|-|15|TRBV4-1
CASSQERGDNEKLFF
TGCGCCAGCAGCCAAGAAAGGGGGGACAATGAAAAACTGTTTTTT